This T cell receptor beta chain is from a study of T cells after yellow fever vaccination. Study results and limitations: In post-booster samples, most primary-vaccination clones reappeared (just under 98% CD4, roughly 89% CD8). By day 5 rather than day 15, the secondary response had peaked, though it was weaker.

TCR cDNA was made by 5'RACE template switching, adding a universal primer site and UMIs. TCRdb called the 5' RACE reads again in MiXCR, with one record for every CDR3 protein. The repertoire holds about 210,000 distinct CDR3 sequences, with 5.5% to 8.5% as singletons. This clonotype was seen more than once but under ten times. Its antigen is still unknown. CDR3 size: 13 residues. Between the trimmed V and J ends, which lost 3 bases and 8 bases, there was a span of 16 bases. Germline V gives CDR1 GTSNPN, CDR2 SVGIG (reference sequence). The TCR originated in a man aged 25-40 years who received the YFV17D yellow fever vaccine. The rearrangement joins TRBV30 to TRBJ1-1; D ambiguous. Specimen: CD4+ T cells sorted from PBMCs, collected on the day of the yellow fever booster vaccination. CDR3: CAWSPGLLKEAFF. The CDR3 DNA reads TGTGCCTGGAGCCCTGGGCTCCTGAAAGAAGCTTTCTTT.